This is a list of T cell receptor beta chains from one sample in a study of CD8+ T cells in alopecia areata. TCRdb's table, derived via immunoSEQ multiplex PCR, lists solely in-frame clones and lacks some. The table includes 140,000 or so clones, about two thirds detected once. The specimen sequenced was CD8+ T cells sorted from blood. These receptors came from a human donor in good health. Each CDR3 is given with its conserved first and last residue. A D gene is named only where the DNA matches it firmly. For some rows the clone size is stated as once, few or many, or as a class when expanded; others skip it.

CDR3nt: TGTGCCAGCAGTGAAGCACGGACTGAAGCTTTCTTT
CDR3aa: CASSEARTEAFF
v_gene: TRBV2
d_gene: NA
abundance: NA
j_gene: TRBJ1-1

CDR3nt: TGTGCCAGCAGCTTGGATATGGCGGGAGAAGACTACAATGAGCAGTTCTTC
CDR3aa: CASSLDMAGEDYNEQFF
v_gene: TRBV5-6
d_gene: TRBD2
abundance: NA
j_gene: TRBJ2-1

CDR3nt: TGTGCCTGGGCAGCGTTTAACTATGGCTACACCTTC
CDR3aa: CAWAAFNYGYTF
v_gene: TRBV30
d_gene: NA
abundance: NA
j_gene: TRBJ1-2

CDR3nt: TGCGCCAGCAGCCAAGATTTTAGAGGAGACTACGAGCAGTACTTC
CDR3aa: CASSQDFRGDYEQYF
v_gene: TRBV4-1
d_gene: NA
abundance: NA
j_gene: TRBJ2-7

CDR3nt: TGTGCCAGCAGCAGGGTCCCCTCCTACAATGAGCAGTTCTTC
CDR3aa: CASSRVPSYNEQFF
v_gene: TRBV5-6
d_gene: NA
abundance: NA
j_gene: TRBJ2-1

CDR3nt: TGTGCCAGCAGCTTAGACGTGGGTCAGCCCCAGCATTTT
CDR3aa: CASSLDVGQPQHF
v_gene: TRBV7-8
d_gene: NA
abundance: once
j_gene: TRBJ1-5

CDR3nt: TGTGCCAGCAACCATTACTACCCATACAATGAGCAGTTCTTC
CDR3aa: CASNHYYPYNEQFF
v_gene: TRBV5-6
d_gene: NA
abundance: few
j_gene: TRBJ2-1

CDR3nt: TGCAGCGTTGAAGGTCGCCGCAGGACTAGCGGGCCAGTCAATAGTACCGGGGAGCTGTTTTTT
CDR3aa: CSVEGRRRTSGPVNSTGELFF
v_gene: TRBV29-1
d_gene: TRBD2
abundance: few
j_gene: TRBJ2-2

CDR3nt: TGCGCCAGCAGCTTGGCGGGCTTTTGGTTGGACGGCTCCAAAAACATTCAGTACTTC
CDR3aa: CASSLAGFWLDGSKNIQYF
v_gene: TRBV5-1
d_gene: NA
abundance: NA
j_gene: TRBJ2-4

CDR3nt: TGTGCCAGTAGCTTCGACACTGAAGCTTTCTTT
CDR3aa: CASSFDTEAFF
v_gene: TRBV19
d_gene: NA
abundance: few
j_gene: TRBJ1-1

CDR3nt: TGTGCCAGCAGCTTAGAGGCAGGCTACGAGCAGTACTTC
CDR3aa: CASSLEAGYEQYF
v_gene: TRBV11-2
d_gene: NA
abundance: few
j_gene: TRBJ2-7

CDR3nt: TGCAGCGTGAGCCCGAGGCTTCAGCAGTTCTTC
CDR3aa: CSVSPRLQQFF
v_gene: TRBV29-1
d_gene: NA
abundance: few
j_gene: TRBJ2-1

CDR3nt: TGTGCCAGCACCACGACCGCAACTAATGAAAAACTGTTTTTT
CDR3aa: CASTTTATNEKLFF
v_gene: TRBV6-5
d_gene: NA
abundance: NA
j_gene: TRBJ1-4

CDR3nt: TGCAGCGTTGAAGAGCGGAACTATGGCTACACCTTC
CDR3aa: CSVEERNYGYTF
v_gene: TRBV29-1
d_gene: NA
abundance: few
j_gene: TRBJ1-2

CDR3nt: TGTGCCAGCAGTAGACTAGCGGGTCTCTACGAGCAGTACTTC
CDR3aa: CASSRLAGLYEQYF
v_gene: TRBV27
d_gene: TRBD2
abundance: NA
j_gene: TRBJ2-7

CDR3nt: TGTGCCAGCAGCACGGGACAGGGGTACGAGCAGTACTTC
CDR3aa: CASSTGQGYEQYF
v_gene: TRBV7-2
d_gene: TRBD1
abundance: NA
j_gene: TRBJ2-7

CDR3nt: TGTGCCAGCAGTTACTCGACTGGCAACGAGCAGTACTTC
CDR3aa: CASSYSTGNEQYF
v_gene: TRBV6-5
d_gene: NA
abundance: NA
j_gene: TRBJ2-7

CDR3nt: TGTGCCTGGAGTGTACGGGGAATCGGGTACCAAGAGACCCAGTACTTC
CDR3aa: CAWSVRGIGYQETQYF
v_gene: TRBV30
d_gene: NA
abundance: NA
j_gene: TRBJ2-5

CDR3nt: TGCAGCGGGGGACCCCATCTTTTT
CDR3aa: CSGGPHLF
v_gene: TRBV29-1
d_gene: NA
abundance: NA
j_gene: TRBJ1-1

CDR3nt: TGTGCCAGCAGCTTAGTAGCGGGAGGGTCCTTTAACGAGCAGTACTTC
CDR3aa: CASSLVAGGSFNEQYF
v_gene: TRBV11-2
d_gene: TRBD2
abundance: NA
j_gene: TRBJ2-7

CDR3nt: TGTGCCAGCAGCGCGACAGGACCTTCCTACGAGCAGTACTTC
CDR3aa: CASSATGPSYEQYF
v_gene: TRBV11-2
d_gene: NA
abundance: NA
j_gene: TRBJ2-7

CDR3nt: TGTGCCAGCAAAGGACGAGGGGCTTATGGCTACACCTTC
CDR3aa: CASKGRGAYGYTF
v_gene: TRBV2
d_gene: NA
abundance: many
j_gene: TRBJ1-2